This T cell receptor (beta chain) was captured by sequencing in a study of identical twins. Study-wide results and caveats: In zero-insertion analyses, partial confounding could arise from invariant MAIT and iNKT cells.

This clonotype was observed at least ten times. Its antigen is unknown. TCRdb recomputed calls from the 5' RACE reads with MiXCR, one row per CDR3 protein. The data contain approximately 300,000 distinct CDR3 sequences, over 8.5% of them singletons. The CDR3 is 16 residues long. The germline CDR1 and CDR2 sequences are DFQATT and SNEGSKA (reference sequence). V lost 6 bases and J lost 4, with 25 bases in between. The data were also submitted as part of a second study, on yellow fever vaccine responses in identical twins. That report adds: A vaccine T cell response that seemed partly convergent and partly personalized was reported in twins.

The V and J genes are TRBV20-1 and TRBJ2-7; weak D call: TRBD1 (6 bases). The sample consisted of CD8+ T cells sorted from blood. The clonotype was recovered from a woman aged 18-29 years in good health. The CDR3 spells CSARDNQGSAIYEQYF. DNA for the CDR3: TGCAGTGCCCGGGACAACCAGGGTAGCGCTATATACGAGCAGTACTTC.